This TCR beta chain was recovered during a study of blood T cell repertoires in COVID-19. Turning to the study itself: The United States, Italy and Spain were the sources of the acute and convalescent COVID-19 samples. T cells, B-cell-depleted T cells, or PBMCs provided the cDNA or gDNA that served as material.

Authors' data handling: Amplifying reference gene primers gave estimates of nucleated cell counts. Assay: immunoSEQ multiplex PCR; the TCRdb copy retains only in-frame clones and omits some. V and J calls and clone size are as listed in that table; D and trimming were resolved from the DNA. The repertoire holds 95,000 to 130,000 clones, with approximately 87% as singletons. Germline V lookup: CDR1 LNHDA, CDR2 SQIVND (reference sequence). Deletions cut 6 bases from V and 0 bases from J, with 15 bases between. The CDR3 extends over 16 amino acids. The sequence derives from a man under 40 with acute or convalescent COVID-19. The chain recombines TRBV19 with TRBJ2-1, with D unclear. The sample taken for sequencing was peripheral blood. This CDR3 is CASSSRQTSSYNEQFF. For the CDR3, the DNA is TGTGCCAGTAGCAGCCGACAAACGAGCTCCTACAATGAGCAGTTCTTC. Based on the CDR3 plus reference TRBV19 and TRBJ2-1, the full variable domain is DGGITQSPKYLFRKEGQNVTLSCEQNLNHDAMYWYRQDPGQGLRLIYYSQIVNDFQKGDIAEGYSVSREKKESFPLTVTSAQKNPTAFYLCASSSRQTSSYNEQFFGPGTRLTVL.